One and the same sample provided the 29 T cell receptor beta chains below, sequenced in a study of radiation and T cells in renal cell carcinoma. Some clones are missing from TCRdb's copy, which holds only in-frame ones; the method was immunoSEQ multiplex PCR. The table has about 73,000 clones, approximately 82% seen once; the top ten hold about 2.4%. As to time point: blood 4 weeks post-SBRT, at nephrectomy. Stated treatment: 15 Gy SBRT to primary tumor, nephrectomy 4 weeks later. The sample was blood, taken from a patient whose treatment included radiotherapy and nephrectomy. These receptors all come from a woman aged 55-75 years with renal cell carcinoma.

This chain joins TRBV7-9 and TRBJ1-3; 7 nucleotides align to TRBD1. V was pared by 5 bases and J by 8 bases, with 12 bases of the junction left unmatched. Germline CDR1 reads SEHNR; CDR2 reads FQNEAQ (reference sequence). The CDR3 loop spans 15 amino acids. CDR3 protein: CASSPETGKPHTIYF. The CDR3 nucleotides are TGTGCCAGCAGCCCAGAGACAGGGAAACCGCACACCATATATTTT.

The J gene is TRBJ1-2, the V gene TRBV19; 9 nucleotides match TRBD1. The CDR3 spans 16 residues. Germline V gene lookup returns CDR1 LNHDA and CDR2 SQIVND (reference sequence). Trimming took 5 bases from V and 1 from J; bases not matched to a gene: 8. CDR3 DNA: TGTGCCAGTAGTCCCTCCGGACAGGGGCATAACTATGGCTACACCTTC. It is translated as CASSPSGQGHNYGYTF.

With respect to this clone: In the same sample, other DNA sequences code for this CDR3. The chain links TRBV27 to TRBJ1-1; D is perhaps TRBD1 (6 bases). In germline, CDR1 is MNHEY, CDR2 SMNVEV (reference sequence). The CDR3 consists of 15 residues. Trimming removed 0 bases at V and 4 bases at J, with 12 bases between. The chain's CDR3 is CASSLSTQGGTEAFF. In nucleotides, the CDR3 is TGTGCCAGCAGTTTATCGACACAGGGAGGCACTGAAGCTTTCTTT.

The chain recombines TRBV7-3 with TRBJ2-2; D remains ambiguous. The CDR3 length is 13 residues. V lost 5 bases and J 5 bases, leaving 9 bases between the germline ends. Germline assignment: CDR1 SGHTA and CDR2 FQGTGA. The CDR3 DNA sequence: TGTGCCAGCAGCCCTCTCGTGACCGGGGAGCTGTTTTTT. This gives the protein CASSPLVTGELFF.

The chain couples TRBV5-1 to TRBJ1-1; D is unresolved. The CDR3 contains 14 residues. The V gene's germline CDR1 is SGHRS and CDR2 YFSETQ. Trimming shortened V by 2 bases and J by 0 bases, and 8 bases separated the two germline ends. CDR3 DNA sequence: TGCGCCAGCAGCTTTGGTGAAATGAACACTGAAGCTTTCTTT. Its protein product is CASSFGEMNTEAFF. The complete variable domain, with remaining parts taken from reference TRBV5-1 and TRBJ1-1, reads KAGVTQTPRYLIKTRGQQVTLSCSPISGHRSVSWYQQTPGQGLQFLFEYFSETQRNKGNFPGRFSGRQFSNSRSEMNVSTLELGDSALYLCASSFGEMNTEAFFGQGTRLTVV.

The chain has TRBV7-9 and TRBJ2-1, with 7 bases that match TRBD1. Losses at the gene ends were 5 bases for V and 7 bases for J; bases not matched to a gene: 11. CDR3 length: 15 residues. CDR1 and CDR2 from the germline V gene are SEHNR and FQNEAQ (reference sequence). The CDR3 DNA reads TGTGCCAGCAGCCATCCTACAGGGGAGAGGAATGAGCAGTTCTTC. This sequence encodes CASSHPTGERNEQFF.

The table lists this clone with a few counts. The V gene is TRBV4-1, the J gene TRBJ2-1; D possibly uses TRBD1 or TRBD2 (6 bases each). The CDR3 is made up of 15 amino acids. Trimming stripped 0 bases from V and 4 bases from J, with 10 bases between. The V gene's germline CDR1 is MGHRA and CDR2 YSYEKL. The CDR3 coding sequence is TGCGCCAGCAGCCAAGAACAGGGACTTTACAATGAGCAGTTCTTC. Its translation: CASSQEQGLYNEQFF.

This clone was seen just once. The chain employs TRBV7-2 and TRBJ2-3; TRBD1 matches at 8 bases. With 2 bases clipped from V and 4 bases from J, the junction kept 5 bases outside the gene matches. CDR1 and CDR2 (germline): SGHTA, FQGNSA. The length of the CDR3 is 15 residues. The DNA of the CDR3 is TGTGCCAGCAGCTTAAGGACAGGGAGCGCAGATACGCAGTATTTT. Residues: CASSLRTGSADTQYF. The variable domain in full, completed from reference TRBV7-2 and TRBJ2-3, reads GAGVSQSPSNKVTEKGKDVELRCDPISGHTALYWYRQSLGQGLEFLIYFQGNSAPDKSGLPSDRFSAERTGGSVSTLTIQRTQQEDSAVYLCASSLRTGSADTQYFGPGTRLTVL.

CDR3 DNA: TGTGCCAGCAGCTCTACAGGGTCTGGAAACACCATATATTTT. Translating gives CASSSTGSGNTIYF. V is TRBV13 and J is TRBJ1-3; D may be TRBD1 (6 bases). CDR3 length: 14 amino acids. Germline V gene lookup returns CDR1 PRHDT and CDR2 FYEKMQ (reference sequence). The V and J ends lost 4 bases and 1 base respectively, with 8 bases between them.

The chain joins TRBV5-1 to TRBJ2-2; D gene unclear. Trimming took off 0 bases at V and 0 bases at J, with 9 bases between the two ends. This CDR3 has 16 amino acids. Germline-derived CDR1 and CDR2 are SGHRS and YFSETQ. CDR3 amino acids: CASSLAQRPNTGELFF. Here the CDR3 DNA reads TGCGCCAGCAGCTTGGCCCAACGTCCGAACACCGGGGAGCTGTTTTTT.

The V call is TRBV19, the J call TRBJ2-5; D uncertain. Trimming cost V 5 bases and J 2 bases, with 15 bases left between them. Germline CDR1 reads LNHDA; CDR2 reads SQIVND (reference sequence). The CDR3 has 15 residues. Here the CDR3 DNA reads TGTGCCAGTAGTCCCCGACCCCGTTCTCAAGAGACCCAGTACTTC. Translated, it gives CASSPRPRSQETQYF.

The chain employs TRBV11-2 and TRBJ2-2, with a possible D match to TRBD1 (5 bases). CDR3 length equals 15 residues. Germline V lookup: CDR1 SGHAT, CDR2 FQNNGV. Deletions cut 7 bases from V and 0 bases from J, with 12 bases between. CDR3 sequence (DNA): TGTGCCAGCACCTCGACAGAGACGAACACCGGGGAGCTGTTTTTT. Protein sequence: CASTSTETNTGELFF.

This clone was counted only a few times. This chain links TRBV4-3 with TRBJ2-3, with 10 bases identical to TRBD2. Germline CDR1 LGHNA, CDR2 YSLEER. With 4 bases clipped from V and 3 bases from J, the junction kept 7 bases outside the gene matches. CDR3 length equals 16 residues. The CDR3 loop is CASSREASGRTDTQYF. In DNA form, the CDR3 reads TGCGCCAGCAGCCGGGAGGCTAGCGGGAGAACAGATACGCAGTATTTT.

The chain employs TRBV2 and TRBJ2-7; 10 bases are shared with TRBD1. Germline V gene sequence: CDR1 SNHLY, CDR2 FYNNEI. V dropped 5 bases and J dropped 4; count of bases not matched to a gene: 2. This CDR3 has 13 amino acids. The CDR3 DNA is TGTGCCAGCAGTAGACAGGGGGCATACGAGCAGTACTTC. As protein: CASSRQGAYEQYF.

This clone was seen only once. The V gene is TRBV10-3, the J gene TRBJ1-1; perhaps TRBD1 as D (6 bases). V was shortened by 10 bases and J by 8 bases, with 20 bases between the two germline ends. From germline, CDR1 is ENHRY and CDR2 SYGVKD. CDR3 length equals 13 residues. This CDR3 reads CANRITGSSEAFF. DNA for the CDR3: TGTGCCAACCGGATCACAGGGAGCAGCGAAGCTTTCTTT.

The chain recombines TRBV5-1 with TRBJ2-1; 8 bases agree with TRBD2. This CDR3 region has 11 residues. Germline lookup yields CDR1 SGHRS and CDR2 YFSETQ. After removal of 5 bases from V and 8 bases from J, the junction contained 0 bases not matched to a gene. CDR3 in amino acids: CASRTSDEQFF. The CDR3 bases are TGCGCCAGCAGGACTAGCGATGAGCAGTTCTTC.

The chain employs TRBV7-9 and TRBJ1-2; 8 bases align to TRBD1. V lost 5 bases to trimming and J lost 8 bases; unmatched junction nucleotides: 13. There are 15 residues in the CDR3. The V gene's germline CDR1 is SEHNR and CDR2 FQNEAQ (reference sequence). The CDR3 DNA reads as TGTGCCAGCAGCCGAACAGGGGGTGAACTATGGGGCTACACCTTC. It is translated as CASSRTGGELWGYTF.

This clone was counted a few times. This rearrangement joins TRBV4-2 to TRBJ1-2, with TRBD1 as a possible D gene (5 bases). V lost 2 bases and J lost 2, with 12 bases in between. Looked up from germline, CDR1 is LGHNA and CDR2 is YNFKEQ. This CDR3 comprises 15 residues. DNA of the CDR3: TGTGCCAGCAGCCAAAGTTCGTCAGGGAACTATGGCTACACCTTC. It yields the protein CASSQSSSGNYGYTF.

The chain links TRBV25-1 to TRBJ1-2; perhaps TRBD1 as D (6 bases). Germline V gene lookup returns CDR1 MGHDK and CDR2 SYGVNS. Trimming took off 3 bases at V and 7 bases at J, with 21 bases between the two ends. The CDR3 totals 16 residues. Here the CDR3 reads CASSDRGGSASRGYTF. DNA for the CDR3: TGTGCCAGCAGTGACAGGGGAGGTAGTGCTTCCCGTGGCTACACCTTC.

The gene calls are TRBV29-1 and TRBJ1-2; 7 positions agree with TRBD1. This CDR3 contains 15 residues. The junction had 9 bases not matched to a gene; V was cut back by 4 bases and J by 1 base. Looked up from germline, CDR1 is SQVTM and CDR2 is ANQGSEA. CDR3 region: CSVVPMGQSNYGYTF. DNA for the CDR3: TGCAGCGTTGTCCCGATGGGACAGAGTAACTATGGCTACACCTTC.

This clone was seen a single time. The V gene is TRBV5-6, the J gene TRBJ2-3; 8 bases are a match to TRBD1. Trimming removed 0 bases from V and 0 bases from J; junction bases left unmatched: 3. This CDR3 is built from 16 residues. Germline-derived CDR1 and CDR2 are SGHDT and YYEEEE. DNA for the CDR3: TGTGCCAGCAGCTTGGACAGGGGGATTAGCACAGATACGCAGTATTTT. It codes for CASSLDRGISTDTQYF.

This chain joins TRBV5-1 and TRBJ2-7; a weak D match, TRBD1 (5 bases). This CDR3 region has 14 residues. Germline CDR1 is SGHRS and CDR2 is YFSETQ. The V and J ends lost 0 bases and 2 bases respectively, with 9 bases between them. The CDR3 here is CASSLGTPTYEQYF. CDR3 DNA sequence: TGCGCCAGCAGCTTGGGGACACCAACCTACGAGCAGTACTTC.

The chain couples TRBV6-6 to TRBJ2-1, with 7 nucleotides matching TRBD2. Germline-derived CDR1 and CDR2 are MNHNY and SVGAGI (reference sequence). V was pared by 6 bases and J by 8 bases, with 7 bases of the junction left unmatched. CDR3 size: 13 residues. DNA for the CDR3: TGTGCCAGCAGAAACCCTAGCGGCTATGAGCAGTTCTTC. This sequence encodes CASRNPSGYEQFF.

This chain uses TRBV19 with TRBJ2-7; D is perhaps TRBD1 or TRBD2 (5 bases each). The V gene lost 8 bases and the J gene lost 1 base, with 15 bases spanning the gap. The CDR3 has 14 amino acids. Germline assignment: CDR1 LNHDA and CDR2 SQIVND (reference sequence). CDR3 residues: CASAGTDTSYEQYF. CDR3 in DNA: TGTGCCAGTGCCGGGACGGACACTTCCTACGAGCAGTACTTC. Full variable domain (outside the CDR3, taken from reference TRBV19 and TRBJ2-7): DGGITQSPKYLFRKEGQNVTLSCEQNLNHDAMYWYRQDPGQGLRLIYYSQIVNDFQKGDIAEGYSVSREKKESFPLTVTSAQKNPTAFYLCASAGTDTSYEQYFGPGTRLTVT.

The chain is built from TRBV4-3 and TRBJ2-5; D gene unclear. Judging by the DNA end, TRBJ2-7 fits better; the J call may be wrong. The CDR3 is 14 residues long. Germline V lookup: CDR1 LGHNA, CDR2 YSLEER. Here the CDR3 reads CASSQDSTRYEQYF. CDR3 DNA sequence: TGCGCCAGCAGCCAAGACAGCACCCGCTACGAGCAGTACTTC.

The genes are TRBV5-1 and TRBJ2-3, with D perhaps being TRBD1 or TRBD2 (6 bases each). The CDR3 runs to 16 residues. Germline V lookup: CDR1 SGHRS, CDR2 YFSETQ. V lost 0 bases to trimming and J lost 0 bases, with 11 bases between them. The CDR3 DNA reads as TGCGCCAGCAGCTTGGTTTCGGGGGCTAGCACAGATACGCAGTATTTT. This codes for CASSLVSGASTDTQYF.

This clone was recorded a few times. The chain recombines TRBV29-1 with TRBJ1-2; possible D gene TRBD1, 5 bases. Germline V CDR1 and CDR2: SQVTM, ANQGSEA. The CDR3 covers 13 residues. Trimming stripped 6 bases from V and 3 bases from J, with 14 bases between. The CDR3 DNA sequence: TGCAGCGTCGCCGATCCAGGGTACTATGGCTACACCTTC. The encoded protein is CSVADPGYYGYTF.

This clone was found once. This sequence joins TRBV14 and TRBJ2-7, with a weak D call TRBD2 (5 bases). The V end lost 4 bases, the J end lost 5 bases, and 15 bases lay between the germline ends. CDR1 SGHDN and CDR2 FVKESK come from the germline V gene. This CDR3 spans 14 amino acids. CDR3 residues: CASSLIGLGNEQYF. For the CDR3, the DNA is TGTGCCAGCAGCCTCATAGGCCTCGGGAACGAGCAGTACTTC.

The J gene is TRBJ2-2, the V gene TRBV7-9, with a tentative D call TRBD1 (5 bases). The V and J ends lost 5 bases and 1 base respectively, with 17 bases between them. The CDR3 covers 17 residues. Looked up from germline, CDR1 is SEHNR and CDR2 is FQNEAQ (reference sequence). The chain's CDR3 is CASSPTRADENTGELFF. The CDR3 region has the DNA TGTGCCAGCAGCCCGACCAGGGCAGACGAGAACACCGGGGAGCTGTTTTTT.